This is a list of T cell receptor beta chains from one sample in a study of CD8+CD57+ T cells in acquired aplastic anemia. Each CDR3 protein gets one entry after TCRdb re-called the reads with MiXCR. Among about 40,000 distinct CDR3 sequences listed, roughly 69% were seen once. What was sequenced was sorted CD4+, CD8+, or CD8+CD57+ T cells (not recorded which) from PBMCs. These receptors all come from a human donor with aplastic anemia. The CDR3 runs from the conserved cysteine through the conserved F or W. D genes are given only for firm matches. Clone size is shown for a subset of rows, as once, few, many or a class of expanded clone.

d_call: TRBD1
j_call: TRBJ2-1
clone_size: many
v_call: TRBV15
cdr3_aa: CATSKNRGSYNEQFF
cdr3_nt: TGTGCCACCAGCAAAAACAGGGGGTCCTACAATGAGCAGTTCTTC

d_call: .
j_call: TRBJ1-2
clone_size: many
v_call: TRBV7-9
cdr3_aa: CASSLVLLRDGYTF
cdr3_nt: TGTGCCAGCAGCTTAGTTCTCCTGCGGGATGGCTACACCTTC

d_call: .
j_call: TRBJ2-1
clone_size: .
v_call: TRBV5-6
cdr3_aa: CASSLGADNEHFF
cdr3_nt: TGTGCCAGCAGCTTAGGGGCCGACAATGAGCATTTCTTC

d_call: TRBD1
j_call: TRBJ2-3
clone_size: .
v_call: TRBV25-1
cdr3_aa: CASSDWTGGGSYNEQYF
cdr3_nt: TGTGCCAGCAGTGACTGGACAGGGGGGGGTTCCTACAATGAGCAGTATTTT

d_call: .
j_call: TRBJ2-7
clone_size: .
v_call: TRBV10-3
cdr3_aa: CAISVEQGGSYEQYF
cdr3_nt: TGTGCCATCAGTGTGGAACAGGGCGGGTCCTACGAGCAGTACTTC

d_call: .
j_call: TRBJ1-6
clone_size: .
v_call: TRBV20-1
cdr3_aa: CSAREDLNSPLHF
cdr3_nt: TGCAGTGCTAGAGAGGACTTAAATTCACCCCTCCACTTT

d_call: TRBD1
j_call: TRBJ1-4
clone_size: .
v_call: TRBV19
cdr3_aa: CASKPRGPGHNEKLFF
cdr3_nt: TGTGCCAGTAAACCCAGGGGGCCGGGACACAATGAAAAACTGTTTTTT

d_call: .
j_call: TRBJ2-5
clone_size: .
v_call: TRBV7-8
cdr3_aa: CASRPGHETQYF
cdr3_nt: TGTGCCAGCAGACCGGGACATGAGACCCAGTACTTC

d_call: TRBD1
j_call: TRBJ1-1
clone_size: .
v_call: TRBV2
cdr3_aa: CASRLRDRANTEAFF
cdr3_nt: TGTGCCAGCAGACTCAGGGACAGGGCGAACACTGAAGCTTTCTTT

d_call: .
j_call: TRBJ2-5
clone_size: .
v_call: TRBV2
cdr3_aa: CASSVRLTQETQYF
cdr3_nt: TGTGCCAGCAGTGTCCGCCTTACCCAAGAGACCCAGTACTTC

d_call: .
j_call: TRBJ1-5
clone_size: .
v_call: TRBV20-1
cdr3_aa: CTATGRGDNQPQHF
cdr3_nt: TGCACTGCCACAGGGAGAGGAGACAATCAGCCCCAGCATTTT

d_call: TRBD1
j_call: TRBJ1-5
clone_size: .
v_call: TRBV11-1
cdr3_aa: CASSPRTGGVSNQPQHF
cdr3_nt: TGTGCCAGCAGCCCCAGGACAGGGGGAGTTAGCAATCAGCCCCAGCATTTT

d_call: .
j_call: TRBJ1-2
clone_size: .
v_call: TRBV10-3
cdr3_aa: CAISEVPPGNYGYTF
cdr3_nt: TGTGCCATCAGTGAGGTTCCCCCAGGTAACTATGGCTACACCTTC

d_call: TRBD1
j_call: TRBJ1-2
clone_size: .
v_call: TRBV2
cdr3_aa: CASSEGTGGIDGYTF
cdr3_nt: TGTGCCAGCAGTGAAGGAACAGGGGGTATCGATGGCTACACCTTC

d_call: .
j_call: TRBJ2-5
clone_size: .
v_call: TRBV9
cdr3_aa: CASSVGRDTLLETQYF
cdr3_nt: TGTGCCAGCAGCGTAGGGAGGGACACGCTGTTGGAGACCCAGTACTTC

d_call: TRBD2
j_call: TRBJ2-5
clone_size: many
v_call: TRBV2
cdr3_aa: CASSEGGGQETQYF
cdr3_nt: TGTGCCAGCAGTGAAGGGGGGGGCCAAGAGACCCAGTACTTC

d_call: .
j_call: TRBJ1-5
clone_size: .
v_call: TRBV7-9
cdr3_aa: CASRGGPNQPQHF
cdr3_nt: TGTGCCAGCAGGGGAGGGCCAAATCAGCCCCAGCATTTT

d_call: TRBD2
j_call: TRBJ2-1
clone_size: many
v_call: TRBV5-6
cdr3_aa: CASSLELAANNEQFF
cdr3_nt: TGTGCCAGCAGCTTGGAGCTAGCGGCAAACAATGAGCAGTTCTTC

d_call: TRBD1
j_call: TRBJ2-3
clone_size: many
v_call: TRBV4-1
cdr3_aa: CASSQVRQGAKTDTQYF
cdr3_nt: TGCGCCAGCAGCCAAGTAAGACAGGGGGCGAAGACAGATACGCAGTATTTT

d_call: .
j_call: TRBJ2-7
clone_size: medium-sized
v_call: TRBV15
cdr3_aa: CATSYGGGNYEQYF
cdr3_nt: TGTGCCACCTCATATGGTGGGGGGAACTACGAGCAGTACTTC

d_call: .
j_call: TRBJ1-1
clone_size: .
v_call: TRBV29-1
cdr3_aa: CSVGGPWTEAFF
cdr3_nt: TGCAGCGTAGGCGGGCCGTGGACTGAAGCTTTCTTT

d_call: .
j_call: TRBJ1-5
clone_size: .
v_call: TRBV19
cdr3_aa: CATALARGSQGGPQHF
cdr3_nt: TGTGCCACGGCTTTGGCGAGAGGATCGCAAGGAGGGCCCCAGCATTTT

d_call: .
j_call: TRBJ1-5
clone_size: .
v_call: TRBV9
cdr3_aa: CASSVAGESNQPQHF
cdr3_nt: TGTGCCAGCAGCGTAGCCGGGGAGAGCAATCAGCCCCAGCATTTT

d_call: TRBD1
j_call: TRBJ1-4
clone_size: .
v_call: TRBV2
cdr3_aa: CASKDRGNEKLFF
cdr3_nt: TGTGCCAGCAAAGACAGGGGAAACGAAAAACTGTTTTTT

d_call: TRBD1
j_call: TRBJ1-1
clone_size: .
v_call: TRBV20-1
cdr3_aa: CSARDGDRETEAFF
cdr3_nt: TGCAGTGCTAGAGATGGGGACAGGGAGACTGAAGCTTTCTTT

d_call: .
j_call: TRBJ1-1
clone_size: few
v_call: TRBV30
cdr3_aa: CAWSVVGATEAFF
cdr3_nt: TGTGCCTGGAGTGTAGTTGGGGCCACTGAAGCTTTCTTT

d_call: TRBD2
j_call: TRBJ2-3
clone_size: many
v_call: TRBV4-1
cdr3_aa: CASSQVTGGNTDTQYF
cdr3_nt: TGCGCCAGCAGCCAAGTAACGGGGGGAAACACAGATACGCAGTATTTT

d_call: .
j_call: TRBJ2-2
clone_size: .
v_call: TRBV10-2
cdr3_aa: CASSKGAGELFF
cdr3_nt: TGCGCCAGCAGTAAGGGGGCCGGGGAGCTGTTTTTT

d_call: .
j_call: TRBJ1-3
clone_size: .
v_call: TRBV25-1
cdr3_aa: CASTPALSGNTIYF
cdr3_nt: TGTGCCAGCACCCCGGCCCTCTCTGGAAACACCATATATTTT

d_call: TRBD2
j_call: TRBJ2-1
clone_size: many
v_call: TRBV4-2
cdr3_aa: CASSQAGLASLNYNEQFF
cdr3_nt: TGTGCCAGCAGCCAGGCCGGACTAGCCTCCCTTAACTACAATGAGCAGTTCTTC

d_call: .
j_call: TRBJ1-2
clone_size: .
v_call: TRBV24-1
cdr3_aa: CATSEEDLGDINYGYTF
cdr3_nt: TGTGCCACCAGTGAAGAGGATCTTGGAGACATTAACTATGGCTACACCTTC

d_call: TRBD1
j_call: TRBJ2-7
clone_size: many
v_call: TRBV20-1
cdr3_aa: CSARDTARQGPYEQYF
cdr3_nt: TGCAGTGCTAGAGACACGGCCAGACAGGGACCCTACGAGCAGTACTTC

d_call: .
j_call: TRBJ2-7
clone_size: .
v_call: TRBV2
cdr3_aa: CASSPTSGGGEQYF
cdr3_nt: TGTGCCAGCAGCCCTACCTCAGGGGGAGGCGAGCAGTACTTC

d_call: .
j_call: TRBJ1-5
clone_size: .
v_call: TRBV2
cdr3_aa: CASSELGAGPQHF
cdr3_nt: TGTGCCAGCAGTGAATTGGGGGCTGGGCCCCAGCATTTT

d_call: TRBD1
j_call: TRBJ1-1
clone_size: .
v_call: TRBV15
cdr3_aa: CATSSDRVLRTEAFF
cdr3_nt: TGTGCCACCAGCAGCGACAGGGTGTTGAGGACTGAAGCTTTCTTT

d_call: .
j_call: TRBJ2-2
clone_size: .
v_call: TRBV2
cdr3_aa: CASRAGNTGELFF
cdr3_nt: TGTGCCAGCAGGGCAGGGAACACCGGGGAGCTGTTTTTT

d_call: TRBD1
j_call: TRBJ2-2
clone_size: .
v_call: TRBV11-1
cdr3_aa: CASSGDRGQQGGELFF
cdr3_nt: TGTGCCAGCAGCGGGGACAGGGGCCAACAGGGCGGGGAGCTGTTTTTT

d_call: .
j_call: TRBJ1-1
clone_size: many
v_call: TRBV12-3/TRBV12-4
cdr3_aa: CASSFSGLGTEAFF
cdr3_nt: TGTGCCAGCAGTTTCTCAGGGTTGGGAACTGAAGCTTTCTTT

d_call: .
j_call: TRBJ1-2
clone_size: .
v_call: TRBV2
cdr3_aa: CASSELGSSGYTF
cdr3_nt: TGTGCCAGCAGTGAATTGGGGAGCTCTGGCTACACCTTC

d_call: .
j_call: TRBJ2-5
clone_size: many
v_call: TRBV5-5
cdr3_aa: CASSLDRGETQYF
cdr3_nt: TGTGCCAGCAGCTTGGATAGGGGAGAGACCCAGTACTTC

d_call: .
j_call: TRBJ1-5
clone_size: .
v_call: TRBV27
cdr3_aa: CASSRDGRDQPQHF
cdr3_nt: TGTGCCAGCAGTCGCGACGGGAGGGATCAGCCCCAGCATTTT

d_call: TRBD1
j_call: TRBJ1-6
clone_size: many
v_call: TRBV13
cdr3_aa: CASSQGTGVVSPLHF
cdr3_nt: TGTGCCAGCAGCCAAGGAACAGGGGTAGTTTCACCCCTCCACTTT

d_call: .
j_call: TRBJ1-5
clone_size: .
v_call: TRBV2
cdr3_aa: CASSTGSAQPQHF
cdr3_nt: TGTGCCAGCAGTACAGGGTCCGCTCAGCCCCAGCATTTT

d_call: .
j_call: TRBJ2-7
clone_size: medium-sized
v_call: TRBV2
cdr3_aa: CASRIRVFTYEQYF
cdr3_nt: TGTGCCAGCCGCATCAGGGTTTTCACCTACGAGCAGTACTTC

d_call: TRBD1
j_call: TRBJ2-7
clone_size: .
v_call: TRBV15
cdr3_aa: CATSREADRVEGQYF
cdr3_nt: TGTGCCACCAGCAGAGAGGCGGACAGGGTGGAGGGGCAGTACTTC

d_call: TRBD1
j_call: TRBJ2-7
clone_size: .
v_call: TRBV29-1
cdr3_aa: CSVETGSYEQYF
cdr3_nt: TGCAGCGTTGAGACAGGGTCCTACGAGCAGTACTTC

d_call: TRBD1
j_call: TRBJ2-1
clone_size: .
v_call: TRBV10-2
cdr3_aa: CASQGGQADNEQFF
cdr3_nt: TGTGCCTCCCAGGGGGGACAGGCGGACAATGAGCAGTTCTTC

d_call: .
j_call: TRBJ2-3
clone_size: .
v_call: TRBV19
cdr3_aa: CASTLGVLSTDTQYF
cdr3_nt: TGTGCCAGTACTCTAGGGGTACTTAGCACAGATACGCAGTATTTT

d_call: .
j_call: TRBJ1-3
clone_size: .
v_call: TRBV19
cdr3_aa: CASSMGSASSGNTIYF
cdr3_nt: TGTGCCAGTAGTATGGGCAGCGCAAGCTCTGGAAACACCATATATTTT